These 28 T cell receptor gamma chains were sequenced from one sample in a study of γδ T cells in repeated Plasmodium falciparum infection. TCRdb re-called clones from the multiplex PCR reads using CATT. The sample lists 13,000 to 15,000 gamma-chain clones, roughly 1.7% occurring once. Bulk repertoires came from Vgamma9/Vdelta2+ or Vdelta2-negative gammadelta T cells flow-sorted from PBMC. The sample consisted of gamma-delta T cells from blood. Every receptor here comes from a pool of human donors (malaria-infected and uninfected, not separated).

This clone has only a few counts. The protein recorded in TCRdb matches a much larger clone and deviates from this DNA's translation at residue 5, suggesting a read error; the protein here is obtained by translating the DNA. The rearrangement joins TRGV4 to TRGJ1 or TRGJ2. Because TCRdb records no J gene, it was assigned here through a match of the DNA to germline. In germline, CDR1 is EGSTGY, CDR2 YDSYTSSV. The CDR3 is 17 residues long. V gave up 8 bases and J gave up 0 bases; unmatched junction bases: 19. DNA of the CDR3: TGTGCCACCTCGAAAGTGAGTAAGAGCGAGAATTATTATAAGAAACTCTTT. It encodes CATSKVSKSENYYKKLF.

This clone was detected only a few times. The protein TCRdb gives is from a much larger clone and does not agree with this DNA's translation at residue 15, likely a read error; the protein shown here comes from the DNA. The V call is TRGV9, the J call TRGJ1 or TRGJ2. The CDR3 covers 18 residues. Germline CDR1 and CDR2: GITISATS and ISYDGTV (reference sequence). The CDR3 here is CALWEVQSYNSNYYNKLF. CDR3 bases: TGTGCCTTGTGGGAGGTGCAGTCCTACAATTCGAATTATTATAATAAACTCTTT.

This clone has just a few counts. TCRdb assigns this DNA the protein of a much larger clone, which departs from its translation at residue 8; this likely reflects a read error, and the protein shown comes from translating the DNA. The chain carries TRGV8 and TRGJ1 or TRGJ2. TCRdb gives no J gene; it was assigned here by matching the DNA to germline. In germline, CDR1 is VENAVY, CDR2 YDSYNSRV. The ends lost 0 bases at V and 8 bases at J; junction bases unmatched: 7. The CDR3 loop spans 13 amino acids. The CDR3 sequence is CATWDRIEDKKLF. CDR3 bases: TGTGCCACCTGGGATAGGATCGAAGATAAGAAACTCTTT.

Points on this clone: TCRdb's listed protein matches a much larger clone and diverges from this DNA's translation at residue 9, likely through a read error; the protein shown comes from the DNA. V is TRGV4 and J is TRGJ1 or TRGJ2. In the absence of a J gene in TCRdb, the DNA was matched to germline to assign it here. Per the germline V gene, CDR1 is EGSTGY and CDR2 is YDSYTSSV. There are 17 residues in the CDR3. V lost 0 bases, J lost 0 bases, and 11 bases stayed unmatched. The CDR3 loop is CATWDGPYATNYYKKLF. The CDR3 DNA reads TGTGCCACCTGGGATGGGCCTTATGCGACGAATTATTATAAGAAACTCTTT.

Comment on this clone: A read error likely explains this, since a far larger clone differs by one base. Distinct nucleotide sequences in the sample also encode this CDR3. The DNA for the CDR3 is TGTGCCTTGTGGGATCTGTGGGGTTATAAGAAACTCTTC. Protein: CALWDLWGYKKLF. The V gene is TRGV9, but the J gene lacks a call. The CDR3 loop spans 13 amino acids. Germline loops: CDR1 GITISATS, CDR2 ISYDGTV (reference sequence).

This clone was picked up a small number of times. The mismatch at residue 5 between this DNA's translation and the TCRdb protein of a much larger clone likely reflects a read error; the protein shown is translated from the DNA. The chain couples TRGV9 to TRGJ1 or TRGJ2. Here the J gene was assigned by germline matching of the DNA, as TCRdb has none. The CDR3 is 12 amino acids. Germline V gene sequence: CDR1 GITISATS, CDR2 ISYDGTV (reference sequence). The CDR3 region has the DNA TGTGCCTTGTGGGGGGTGGCAAGTAAGAAACTCTTT. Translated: CALWGVASKKLF.

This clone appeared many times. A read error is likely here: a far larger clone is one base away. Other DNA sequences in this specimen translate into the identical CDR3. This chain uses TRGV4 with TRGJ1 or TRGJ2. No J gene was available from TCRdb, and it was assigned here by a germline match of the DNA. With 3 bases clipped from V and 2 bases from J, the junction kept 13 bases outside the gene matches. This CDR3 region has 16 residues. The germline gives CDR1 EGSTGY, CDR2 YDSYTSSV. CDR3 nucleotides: TGTGCCACCTGGGATTCCTCCGTGGAGGATTATTATAAGAAACTCTTT. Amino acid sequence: CATWDSSVEDYYKKLF.

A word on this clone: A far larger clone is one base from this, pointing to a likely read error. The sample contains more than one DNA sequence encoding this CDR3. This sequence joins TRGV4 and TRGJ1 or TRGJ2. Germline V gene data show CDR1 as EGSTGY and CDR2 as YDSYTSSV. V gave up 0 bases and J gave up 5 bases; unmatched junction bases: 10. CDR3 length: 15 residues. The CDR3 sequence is CATWDGPFFDYKKLF. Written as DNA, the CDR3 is TGTGCCACCTGGGATGGGCCTTTCTTCGATTATAAGAAACTCTTT.

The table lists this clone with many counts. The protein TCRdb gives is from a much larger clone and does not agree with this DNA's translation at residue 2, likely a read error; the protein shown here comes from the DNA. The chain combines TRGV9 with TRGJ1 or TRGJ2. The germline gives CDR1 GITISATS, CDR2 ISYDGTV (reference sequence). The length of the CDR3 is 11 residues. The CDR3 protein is CTLWEVHEKLF. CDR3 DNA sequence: TGTACCTTGTGGGAGGTGCATGAGAAACTCTTT.

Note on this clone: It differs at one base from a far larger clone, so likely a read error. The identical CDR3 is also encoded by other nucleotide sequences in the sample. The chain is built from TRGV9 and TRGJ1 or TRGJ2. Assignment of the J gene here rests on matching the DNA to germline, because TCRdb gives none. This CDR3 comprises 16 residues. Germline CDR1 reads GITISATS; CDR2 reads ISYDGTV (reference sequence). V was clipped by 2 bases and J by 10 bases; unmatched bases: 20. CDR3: CALWEAPPGYWYKKLF. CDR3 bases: TGTGCCTTGTGGGAGGCCCCGCCTGGTTATTGGTACAAGAAACTCTTT.

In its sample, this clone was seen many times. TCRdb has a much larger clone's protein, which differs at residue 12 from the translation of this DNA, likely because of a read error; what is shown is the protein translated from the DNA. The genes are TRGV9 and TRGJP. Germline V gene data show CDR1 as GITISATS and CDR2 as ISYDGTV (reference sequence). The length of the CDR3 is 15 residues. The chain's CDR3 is CALWEVELGKKTKVF. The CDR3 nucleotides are TGTGCCTTGTGGGAGGTGGAGTTGGGCAAAAAAACCAAGGTATTT.

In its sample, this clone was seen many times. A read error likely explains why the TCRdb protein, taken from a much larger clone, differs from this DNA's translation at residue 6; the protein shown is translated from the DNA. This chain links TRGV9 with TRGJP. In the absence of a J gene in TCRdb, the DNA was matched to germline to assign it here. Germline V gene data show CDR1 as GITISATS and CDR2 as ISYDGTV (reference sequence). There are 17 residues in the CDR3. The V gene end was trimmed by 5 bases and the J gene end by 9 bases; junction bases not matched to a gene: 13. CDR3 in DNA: TGTGCCTTGTGGGGTAAAGAAGCAGGGTTGGGCAAAAAAATCAAGGTATTT. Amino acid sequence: CALWGKEAGLGKKIKVF.

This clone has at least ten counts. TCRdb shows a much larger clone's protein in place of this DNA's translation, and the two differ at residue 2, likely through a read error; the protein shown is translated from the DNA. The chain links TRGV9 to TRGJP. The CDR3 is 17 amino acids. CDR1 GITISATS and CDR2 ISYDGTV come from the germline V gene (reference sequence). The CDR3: CTLWEVPKELGKKIKVF. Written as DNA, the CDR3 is TGTACCTTGTGGGAGGTCCCAAAAGAGTTGGGCAAAAAAATCAAGGTATTT.

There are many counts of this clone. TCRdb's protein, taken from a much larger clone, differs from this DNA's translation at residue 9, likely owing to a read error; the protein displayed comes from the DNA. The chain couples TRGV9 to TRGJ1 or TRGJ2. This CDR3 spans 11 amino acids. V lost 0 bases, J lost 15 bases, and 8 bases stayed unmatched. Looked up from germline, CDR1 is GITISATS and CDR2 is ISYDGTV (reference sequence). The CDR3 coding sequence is TGTGCCTTGTGGGAGGTGCCCGAGAGACTCTTT. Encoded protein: CALWEVPERLF.

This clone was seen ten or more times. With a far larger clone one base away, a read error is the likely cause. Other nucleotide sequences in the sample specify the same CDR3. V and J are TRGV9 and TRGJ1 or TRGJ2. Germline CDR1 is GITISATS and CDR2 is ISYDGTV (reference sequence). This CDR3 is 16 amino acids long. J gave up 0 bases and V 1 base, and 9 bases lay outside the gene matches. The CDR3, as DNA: TGTGCCTTGTGGGAGGTCCATTACGAGAATTATTATAAGAAACTCTTT. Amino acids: CALWEVHYENYYKKLF.

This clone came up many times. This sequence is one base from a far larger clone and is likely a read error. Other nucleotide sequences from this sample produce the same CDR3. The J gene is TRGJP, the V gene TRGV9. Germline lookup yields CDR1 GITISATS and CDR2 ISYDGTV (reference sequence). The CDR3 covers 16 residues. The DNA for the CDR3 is TGTGCCTTGTGGGAGGCAATTGGGTTGGGCAAAAAAATCAAGGTATTC. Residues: CALWEAIGLGKKIKVF.

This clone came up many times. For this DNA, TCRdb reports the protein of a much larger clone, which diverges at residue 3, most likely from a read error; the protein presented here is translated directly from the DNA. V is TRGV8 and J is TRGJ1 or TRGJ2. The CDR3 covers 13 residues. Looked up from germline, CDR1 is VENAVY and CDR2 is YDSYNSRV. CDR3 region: CAPWDRRRYKKLF. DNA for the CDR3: TGTGCCCCCTGGGATAGGCGACGTTATAAGAAACTCTTT.

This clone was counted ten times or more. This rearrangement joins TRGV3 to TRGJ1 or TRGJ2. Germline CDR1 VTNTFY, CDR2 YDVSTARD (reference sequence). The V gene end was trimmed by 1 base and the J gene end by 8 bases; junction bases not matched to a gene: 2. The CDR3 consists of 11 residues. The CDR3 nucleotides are TGTGCCACCTGGGACAGAAATAAGAAACTCTTT. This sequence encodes CATWDRNKKLF.

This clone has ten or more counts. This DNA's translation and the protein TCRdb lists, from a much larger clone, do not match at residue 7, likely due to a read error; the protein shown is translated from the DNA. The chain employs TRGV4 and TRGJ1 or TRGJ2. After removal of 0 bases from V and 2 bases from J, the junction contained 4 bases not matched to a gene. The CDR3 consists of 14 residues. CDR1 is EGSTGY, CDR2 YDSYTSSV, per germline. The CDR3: CATWDGSYYYKKLF. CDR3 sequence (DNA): TGTGCCACCTGGGATGGGTCCTATTATTATAAGAAACTCTTT.

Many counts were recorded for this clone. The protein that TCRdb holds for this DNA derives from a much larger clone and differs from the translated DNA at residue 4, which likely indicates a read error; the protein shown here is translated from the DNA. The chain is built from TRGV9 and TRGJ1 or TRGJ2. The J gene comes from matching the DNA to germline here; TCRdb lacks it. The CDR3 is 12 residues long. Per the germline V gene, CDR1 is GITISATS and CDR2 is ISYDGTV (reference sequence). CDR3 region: CALREVKYKKLF. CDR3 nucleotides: TGTGCCTTGCGGGAGGTGAAATATAAGAAACTCTTT.

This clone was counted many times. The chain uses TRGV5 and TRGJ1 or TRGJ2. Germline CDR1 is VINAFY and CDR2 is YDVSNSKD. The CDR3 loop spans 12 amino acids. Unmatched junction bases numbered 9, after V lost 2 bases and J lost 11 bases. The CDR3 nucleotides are TGTGCCACCTGGGACATCGAGCTGGAGAAACTCTTT. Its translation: CATWDIELEKLF.

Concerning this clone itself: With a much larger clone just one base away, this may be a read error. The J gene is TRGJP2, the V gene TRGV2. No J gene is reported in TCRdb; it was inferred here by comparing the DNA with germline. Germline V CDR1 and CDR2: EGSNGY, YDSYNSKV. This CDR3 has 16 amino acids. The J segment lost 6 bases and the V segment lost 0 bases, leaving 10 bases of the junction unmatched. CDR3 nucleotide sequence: TGTGCCACCTGGGACGGGCCGGGGAGTGGTGATTGGATCAAGACGTTT. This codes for CATWDGPGSGDWIKTF.

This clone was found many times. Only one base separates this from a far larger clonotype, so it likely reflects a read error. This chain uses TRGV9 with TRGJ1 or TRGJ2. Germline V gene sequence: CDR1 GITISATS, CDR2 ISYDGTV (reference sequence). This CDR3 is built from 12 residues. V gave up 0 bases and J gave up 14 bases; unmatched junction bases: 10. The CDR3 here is CALWEVQTTELF. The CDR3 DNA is TGTGCCTTGTGGGAGGTGCAAACTACGGAACTCTTT.

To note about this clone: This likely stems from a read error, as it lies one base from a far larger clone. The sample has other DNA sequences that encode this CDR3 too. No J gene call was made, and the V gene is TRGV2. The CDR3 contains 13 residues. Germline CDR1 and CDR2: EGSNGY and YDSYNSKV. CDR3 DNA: TGTGCCACCTGGGACGACCGATATTATAAGAAACTCTTC. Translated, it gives CATWDDRYYKKLF.

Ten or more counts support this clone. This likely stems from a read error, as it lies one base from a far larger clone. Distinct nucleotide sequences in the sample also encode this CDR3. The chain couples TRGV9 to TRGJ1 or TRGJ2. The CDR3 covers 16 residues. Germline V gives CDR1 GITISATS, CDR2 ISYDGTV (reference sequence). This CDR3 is CALWEARKFYYYKKLF. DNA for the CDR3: TGTGCCTTGTGGGAGGCCCGGAAGTTCTATTATTATAAGAAGCTCTTT.

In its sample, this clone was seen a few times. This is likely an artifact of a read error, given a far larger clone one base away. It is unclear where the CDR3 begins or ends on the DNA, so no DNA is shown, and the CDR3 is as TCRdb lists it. The CDR3 reads CATWDRIIIRNSLAVEQHLLSQVSIGRIQHF. The V gene corresponds to TRGV3; no J gene was called. Germline assignment: CDR1 VTNTFY and CDR2 YDVSTARD (reference sequence). The CDR3 totals 31 residues, both ends included.

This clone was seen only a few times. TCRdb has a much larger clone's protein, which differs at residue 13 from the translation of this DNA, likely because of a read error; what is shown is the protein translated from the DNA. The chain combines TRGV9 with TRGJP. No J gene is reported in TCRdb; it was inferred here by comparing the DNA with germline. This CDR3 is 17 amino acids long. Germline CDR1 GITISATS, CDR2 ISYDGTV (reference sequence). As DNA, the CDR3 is TGTGCCTTGTGGGAGGTGAGGCAAGAGTTGGGCAAAAGAATCAAGGTATTT. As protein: CALWEVRQELGKRIKVF.

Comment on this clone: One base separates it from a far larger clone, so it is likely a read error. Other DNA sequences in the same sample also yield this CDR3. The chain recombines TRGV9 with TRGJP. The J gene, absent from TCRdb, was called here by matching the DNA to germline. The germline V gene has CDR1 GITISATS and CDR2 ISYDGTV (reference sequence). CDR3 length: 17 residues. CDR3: CALWEVPKELGKKIKVF. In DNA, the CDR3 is TGTGCCTTATGGGAGGTCCCAAAAGAGTTGGGCAAAAAAATCAAGGTATTT.